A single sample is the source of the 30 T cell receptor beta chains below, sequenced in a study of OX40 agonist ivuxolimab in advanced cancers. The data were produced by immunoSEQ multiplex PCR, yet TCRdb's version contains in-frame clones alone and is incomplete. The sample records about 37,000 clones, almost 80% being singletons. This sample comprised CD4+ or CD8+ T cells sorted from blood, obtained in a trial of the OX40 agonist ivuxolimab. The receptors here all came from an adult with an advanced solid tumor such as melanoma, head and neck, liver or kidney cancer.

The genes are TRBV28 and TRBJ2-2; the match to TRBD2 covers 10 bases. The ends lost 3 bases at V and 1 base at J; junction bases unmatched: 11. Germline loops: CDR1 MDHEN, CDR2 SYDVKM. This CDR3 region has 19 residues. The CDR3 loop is CASSFRYFGLAENTGELFF. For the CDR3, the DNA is TGTGCCAGCAGTTTTCGATACTTTGGACTAGCGGAGAACACCGGGGAGCTGTTTTTT.

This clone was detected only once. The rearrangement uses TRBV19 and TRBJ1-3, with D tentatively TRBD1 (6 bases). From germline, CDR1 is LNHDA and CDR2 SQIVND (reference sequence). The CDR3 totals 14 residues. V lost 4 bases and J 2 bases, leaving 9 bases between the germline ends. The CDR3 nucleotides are TGTGCCAGTAGTACCGGACAGACTGGAAACACCATATATTTT. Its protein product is CASSTGQTGNTIYF.

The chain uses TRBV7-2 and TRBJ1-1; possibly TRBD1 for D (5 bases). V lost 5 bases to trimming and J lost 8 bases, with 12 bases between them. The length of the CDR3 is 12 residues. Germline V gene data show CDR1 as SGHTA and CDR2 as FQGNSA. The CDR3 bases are TGTGCCAGCAGCCCAATCGGGGGGGAAGCTTTCTTT. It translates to CASSPIGGEAFF.

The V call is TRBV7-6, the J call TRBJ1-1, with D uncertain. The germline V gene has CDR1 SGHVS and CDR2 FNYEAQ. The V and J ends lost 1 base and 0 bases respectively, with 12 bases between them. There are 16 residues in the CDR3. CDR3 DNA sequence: TGTGCCAGCAGCTTAGGGCCCACGGTCATGAACACTGAAGCTTTCTTT. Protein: CASSLGPTVMNTEAFF.

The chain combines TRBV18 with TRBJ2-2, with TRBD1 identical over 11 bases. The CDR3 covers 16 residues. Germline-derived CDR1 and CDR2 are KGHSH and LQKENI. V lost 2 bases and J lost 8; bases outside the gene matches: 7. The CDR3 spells CASSPNGQGAAGELFF. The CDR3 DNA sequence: TGTGCCAGCTCACCAAATGGACAGGGGGCGGCTGGGGAGCTGTTTTTT. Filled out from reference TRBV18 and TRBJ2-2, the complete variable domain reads NAGVMQNPRHLVRRRGQEARLRCSPMKGHSHVYWYRQLPEEGLKFMVYLQKENIIDESGMPKERFSAEFPKEGPSILRIQQVVRGDSAAYFCASSPNGQGAAGELFFGEGSRLTVL.

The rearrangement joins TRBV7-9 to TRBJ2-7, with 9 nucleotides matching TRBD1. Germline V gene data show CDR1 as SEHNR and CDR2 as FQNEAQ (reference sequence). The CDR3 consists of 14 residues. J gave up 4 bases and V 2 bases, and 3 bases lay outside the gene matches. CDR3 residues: CASSLLDRGYEQYF. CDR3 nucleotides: TGTGCCAGCAGCTTACTTGACAGGGGGTACGAGCAGTACTTC.

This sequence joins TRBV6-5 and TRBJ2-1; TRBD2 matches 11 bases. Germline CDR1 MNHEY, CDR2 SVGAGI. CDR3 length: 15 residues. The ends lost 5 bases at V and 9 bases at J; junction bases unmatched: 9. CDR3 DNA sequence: TGTGCCAGCAGTGCTAGCGGGGGGACCCACGGTGAGCAGTTCTTC. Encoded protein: CASSASGGTHGEQFF.

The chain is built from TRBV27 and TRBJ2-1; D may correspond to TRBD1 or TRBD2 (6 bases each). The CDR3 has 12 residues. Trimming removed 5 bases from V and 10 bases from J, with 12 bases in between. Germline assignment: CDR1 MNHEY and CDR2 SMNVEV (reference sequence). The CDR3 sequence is CASSGGPEEQFF. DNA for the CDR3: TGTGCCAGCAGTGGGGGGCCAGAAGAGCAGTTCTTC.

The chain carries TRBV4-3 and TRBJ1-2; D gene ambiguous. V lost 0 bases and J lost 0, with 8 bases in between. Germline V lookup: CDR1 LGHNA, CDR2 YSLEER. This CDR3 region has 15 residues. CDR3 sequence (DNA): TGCGCCAGCAGCCAAGATTTAGTGGCTAACTATGGCTACACCTTC. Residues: CASSQDLVANYGYTF.

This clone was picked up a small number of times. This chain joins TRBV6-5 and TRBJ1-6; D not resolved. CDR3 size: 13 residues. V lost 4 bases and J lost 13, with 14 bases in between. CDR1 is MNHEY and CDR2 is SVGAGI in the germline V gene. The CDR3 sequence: CASSWATSRPLHF. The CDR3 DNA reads TGTGCCAGCAGTTGGGCGACCTCCAGGCCCCTCCACTTT.

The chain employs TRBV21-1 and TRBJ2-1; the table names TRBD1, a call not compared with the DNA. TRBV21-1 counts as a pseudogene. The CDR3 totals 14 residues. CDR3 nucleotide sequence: TGTGCCAGCAGTCGACAGGTCCTAGGTAATGAGCAGTTCTTC. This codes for CASSRQVLGNEQFF.

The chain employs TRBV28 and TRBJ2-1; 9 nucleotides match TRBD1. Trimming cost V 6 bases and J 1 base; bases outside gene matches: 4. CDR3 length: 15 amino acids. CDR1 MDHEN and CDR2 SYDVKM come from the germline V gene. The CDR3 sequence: CASSPGTGSYNEQFF. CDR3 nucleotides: TGTGCCAGCAGCCCCGGGACAGGGTCCTACAATGAGCAGTTCTTC.

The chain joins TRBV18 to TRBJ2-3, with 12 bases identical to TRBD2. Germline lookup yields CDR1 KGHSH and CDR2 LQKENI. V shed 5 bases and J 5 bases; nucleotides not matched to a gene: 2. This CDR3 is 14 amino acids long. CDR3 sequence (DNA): TGTGCCAGCTCAGCGGGACTAGCGGGAGATACGCAGTATTTT. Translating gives CASSAGLAGDTQYF.

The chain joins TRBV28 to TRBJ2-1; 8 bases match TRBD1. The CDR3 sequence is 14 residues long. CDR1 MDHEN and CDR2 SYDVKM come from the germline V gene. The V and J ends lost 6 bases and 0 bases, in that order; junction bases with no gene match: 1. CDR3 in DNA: TGTGCCAGCAGGGGGACAGGCTCCTACAATGAGCAGTTCTTC. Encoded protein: CASRGTGSYNEQFF.

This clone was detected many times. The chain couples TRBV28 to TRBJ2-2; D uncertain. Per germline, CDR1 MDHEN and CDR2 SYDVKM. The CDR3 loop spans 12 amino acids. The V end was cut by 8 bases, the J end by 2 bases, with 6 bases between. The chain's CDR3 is CASGINTGELFF. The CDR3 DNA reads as TGTGCCAGCGGAATTAACACCGGGGAGCTGTTTTTT.

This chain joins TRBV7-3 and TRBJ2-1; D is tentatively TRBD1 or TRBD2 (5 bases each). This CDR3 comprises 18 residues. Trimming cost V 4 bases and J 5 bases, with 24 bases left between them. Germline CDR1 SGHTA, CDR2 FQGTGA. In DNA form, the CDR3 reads TGTGCCAGCAGCTCCTCGGGACCAACCTCCACCTCTAACAATGAGCAGTTCTTC. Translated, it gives CASSSSGPTSTSNNEQFF. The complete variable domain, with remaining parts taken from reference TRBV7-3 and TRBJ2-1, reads GAGVSQTPSNKVTEKGKYVELRCDPISGHTALYWYRQSLGQGPEFLIYFQGTGAADDSGLPNDRFFAVRPEGSVSTLKIQRTERGDSAVYLCASSSSGPTSTSNNEQFFGPGTRLTVL.

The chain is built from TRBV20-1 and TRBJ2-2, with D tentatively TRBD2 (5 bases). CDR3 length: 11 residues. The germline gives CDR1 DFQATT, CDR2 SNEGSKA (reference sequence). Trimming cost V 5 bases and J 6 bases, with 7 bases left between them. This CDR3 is CSASLAGELFF. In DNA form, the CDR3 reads TGCAGTGCTTCACTAGCCGGGGAGCTGTTTTTT.

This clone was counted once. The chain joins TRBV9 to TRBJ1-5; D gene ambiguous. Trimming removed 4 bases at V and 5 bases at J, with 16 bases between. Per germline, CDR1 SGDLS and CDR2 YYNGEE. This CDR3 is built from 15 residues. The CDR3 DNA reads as TGTGCCAGCAGCCCCACAAGTTCGGTTCATCAGCCCCAGCATTTT. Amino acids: CASSPTSSVHQPQHF. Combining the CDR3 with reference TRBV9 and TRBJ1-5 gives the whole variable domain DSGVTQTPKHLITATGQRVTLRCSPRSGDLSVYWYQQSLDQGLQFLIQYYNGEERAKGNILERFSAQQFPDLHSELNLSSLELGDSALYFCASSPTSSVHQPQHFGDGTRLSIL.

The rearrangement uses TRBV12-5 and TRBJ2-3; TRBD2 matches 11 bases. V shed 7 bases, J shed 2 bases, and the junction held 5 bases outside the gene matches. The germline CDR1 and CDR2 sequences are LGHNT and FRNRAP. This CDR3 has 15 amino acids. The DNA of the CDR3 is TGTGCTAGTGCCAAGGGACTAGCGGACACAGATACGCAGTATTTT. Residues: CASAKGLADTDTQYF.

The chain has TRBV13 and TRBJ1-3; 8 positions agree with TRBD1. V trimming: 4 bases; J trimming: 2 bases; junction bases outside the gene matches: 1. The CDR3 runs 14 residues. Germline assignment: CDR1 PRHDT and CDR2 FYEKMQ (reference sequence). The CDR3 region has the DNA TGTGCCAGCAGCTCACAGGGGGCTGGAAACACCATATATTTT. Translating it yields CASSSQGAGNTIYF.

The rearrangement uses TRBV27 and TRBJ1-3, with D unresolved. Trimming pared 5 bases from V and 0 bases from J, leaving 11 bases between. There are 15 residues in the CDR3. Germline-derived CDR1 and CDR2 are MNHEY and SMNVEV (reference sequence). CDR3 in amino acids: CASSPRLSSGNTIYF. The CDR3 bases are TGTGCCAGCAGTCCCCGACTATCCTCTGGAAACACCATATATTTT.

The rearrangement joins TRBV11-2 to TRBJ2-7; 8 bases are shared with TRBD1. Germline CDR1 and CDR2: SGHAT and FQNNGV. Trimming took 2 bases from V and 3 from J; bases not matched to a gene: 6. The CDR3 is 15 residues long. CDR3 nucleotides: TGTGCCAGCAGCTTATCCGGGACAGGACACTACGAGCAGTACTTC. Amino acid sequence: CASSLSGTGHYEQYF.

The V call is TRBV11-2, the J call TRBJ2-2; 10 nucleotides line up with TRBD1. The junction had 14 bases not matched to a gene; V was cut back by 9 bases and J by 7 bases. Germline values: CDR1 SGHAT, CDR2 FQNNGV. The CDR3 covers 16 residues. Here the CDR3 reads CASRDRGLPPGGELFF. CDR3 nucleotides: TGTGCCAGTAGAGACAGGGGGCTTCCTCCCGGCGGGGAGCTGTTTTTT.

This CDR3 reads CASSLERGRNEQFF. CDR3 in DNA: TGTGCCAGCAGCTTAGAGAGAGGCAGGAATGAGCAGTTCTTC. The rearrangement links TRBV7-2 to TRBJ2-1; no reliable D call. The CDR3 sequence is 14 residues long. V lost 1 base to trimming and J lost 7 bases, with 11 bases between them. Germline V gene data show CDR1 as SGHTA and CDR2 as FQGNSA.

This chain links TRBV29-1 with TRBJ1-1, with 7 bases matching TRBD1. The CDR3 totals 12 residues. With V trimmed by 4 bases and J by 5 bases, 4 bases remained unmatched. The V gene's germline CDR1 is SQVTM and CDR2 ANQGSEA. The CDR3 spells CSVAQGNTEAFF. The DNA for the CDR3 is TGCAGCGTTGCACAGGGGAATACTGAAGCTTTCTTT.

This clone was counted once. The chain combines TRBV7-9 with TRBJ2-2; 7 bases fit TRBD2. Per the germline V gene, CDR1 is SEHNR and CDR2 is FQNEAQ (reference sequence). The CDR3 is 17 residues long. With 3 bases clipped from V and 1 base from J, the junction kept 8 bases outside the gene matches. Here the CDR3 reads CASSFGGVAGNTGELFF. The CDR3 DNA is TGTGCCAGCAGCTTTGGCGGGGTAGCGGGGAACACCGGGGAGCTGTTTTTT.

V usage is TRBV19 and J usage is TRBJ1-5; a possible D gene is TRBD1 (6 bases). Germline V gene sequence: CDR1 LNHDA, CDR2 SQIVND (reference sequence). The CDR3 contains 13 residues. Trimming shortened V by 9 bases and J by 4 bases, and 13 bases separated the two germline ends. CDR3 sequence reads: CASGGAINQPQHF. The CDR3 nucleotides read TGTGCCAGCGGGGGGGCCATTAATCAGCCCCAGCATTTT.

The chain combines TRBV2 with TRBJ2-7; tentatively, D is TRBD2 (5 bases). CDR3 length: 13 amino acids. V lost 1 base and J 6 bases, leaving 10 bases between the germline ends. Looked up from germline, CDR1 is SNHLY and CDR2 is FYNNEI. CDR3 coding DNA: TGTGCCAGCAGTGAAGGTTCCGGGATCGAGCAGTACTTC. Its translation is CASSEGSGIEQYF.

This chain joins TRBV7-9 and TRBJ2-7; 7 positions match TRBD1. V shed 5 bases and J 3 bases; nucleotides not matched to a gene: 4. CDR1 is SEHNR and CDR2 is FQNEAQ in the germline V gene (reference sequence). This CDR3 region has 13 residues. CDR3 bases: TGTGCCAGCAGCCAGACAGGGATCTACGAGCAGTACTTC. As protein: CASSQTGIYEQYF.

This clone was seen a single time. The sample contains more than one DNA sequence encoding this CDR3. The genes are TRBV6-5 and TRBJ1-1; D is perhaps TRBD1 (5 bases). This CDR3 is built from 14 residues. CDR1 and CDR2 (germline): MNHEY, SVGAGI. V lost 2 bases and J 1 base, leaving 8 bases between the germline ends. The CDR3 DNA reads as TGTGCCAGCAGTTACGGGACGGAGAACACTGAAGCTTTCTTT. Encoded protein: CASSYGTENTEAFF.